This T cell receptor beta chain was recovered during a study of regulatory T cells in long-lasting Graves disease. According to the study, TCR beta libraries were built with iRepertoire HTBI primers and CDR3-region Arm-PCR. Each CDR3 protein gets one entry after TCRdb re-called the multiplex PCR reads with MiXCR. The sample includes 600,000 to 800,000 distinct CDR3 sequences, 25% to 35% seen only once; the top ten take roughly 41%. Germline-derived CDR1 and CDR2 are MDHEN and SYDVKM. The CDR3 consists of 14 residues. Deletions cut 6 bases from V and 3 bases from J, with 14 bases between. Points on this clonotype: What it recognizes is unknown.

Study-level points and caveats: Possibly, too few samples lowered accuracy. TRBV28, TRBJ1-2 and TRBJ2-5 emerged as the favored segments in persistent disease.

Documented time point: persistent/refractory GD, antithyroid drugs over 5 years with positive TRAb. Scientists built the TCR library using RNA that was extracted from PBMCs. The rearrangement joins TRBV28 to TRBJ1-1; a possible D gene is TRBD1 (5 bases). The sequenced sample was peripheral blood mononuclear cells (PBMCs), obtained when the disease was refractory, from a patient treated with antithyroid drugs. The clonotype originates from a female donor with Graves disease. The CDR3 loop reads CASSPRDLDTEAFF. The CDR3 bases are TGTGCCAGCAGCCCCAGGGACCTAGACACTGAAGCTTTCTTT.